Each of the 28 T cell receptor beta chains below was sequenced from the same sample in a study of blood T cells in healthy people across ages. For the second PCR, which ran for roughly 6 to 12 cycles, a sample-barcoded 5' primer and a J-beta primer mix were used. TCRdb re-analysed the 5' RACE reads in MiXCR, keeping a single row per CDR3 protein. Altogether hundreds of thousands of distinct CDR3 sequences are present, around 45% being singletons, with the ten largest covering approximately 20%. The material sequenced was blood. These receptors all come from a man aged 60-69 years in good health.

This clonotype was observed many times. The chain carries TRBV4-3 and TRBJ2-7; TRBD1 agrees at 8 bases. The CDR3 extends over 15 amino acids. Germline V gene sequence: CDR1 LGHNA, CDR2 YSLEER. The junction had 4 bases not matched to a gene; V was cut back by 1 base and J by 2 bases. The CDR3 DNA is TGCGCCAGCAGCCAAGGGACAGGGTTCCCCTACGAGCAGTACTTC. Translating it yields CASSQGTGFPYEQYF.

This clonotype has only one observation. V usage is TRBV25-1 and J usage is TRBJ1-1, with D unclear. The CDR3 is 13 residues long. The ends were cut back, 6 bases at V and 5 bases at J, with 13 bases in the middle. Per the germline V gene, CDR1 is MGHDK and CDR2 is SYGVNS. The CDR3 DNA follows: TGTGCCAGCAGCGAAGGTGGTGAAACTGAAGCTTTCTTT. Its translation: CASSEGGETEAFF.

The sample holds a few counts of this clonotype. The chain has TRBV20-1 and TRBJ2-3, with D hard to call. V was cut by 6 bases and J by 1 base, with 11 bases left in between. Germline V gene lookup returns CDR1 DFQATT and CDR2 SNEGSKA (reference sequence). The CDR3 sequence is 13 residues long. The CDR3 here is CSASESGTDTQYF. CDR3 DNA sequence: TGCAGTGCATCTGAAAGCGGCACAGATACGCAGTATTTT.

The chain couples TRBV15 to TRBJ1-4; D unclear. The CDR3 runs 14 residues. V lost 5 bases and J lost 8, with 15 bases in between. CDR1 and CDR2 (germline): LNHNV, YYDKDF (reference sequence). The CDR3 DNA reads TGTGCCACCAGCCGGACCTCATTAGAAGAAAAACTGTTTTTT. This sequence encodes CATSRTSLEEKLFF.

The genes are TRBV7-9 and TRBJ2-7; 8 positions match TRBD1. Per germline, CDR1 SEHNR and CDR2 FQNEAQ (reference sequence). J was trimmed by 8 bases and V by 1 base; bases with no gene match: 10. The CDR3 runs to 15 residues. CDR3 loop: CASSLGSGTGFKQYF. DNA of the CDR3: TGTGCCAGCAGCTTAGGGTCTGGGACAGGCTTCAAGCAGTACTTC.

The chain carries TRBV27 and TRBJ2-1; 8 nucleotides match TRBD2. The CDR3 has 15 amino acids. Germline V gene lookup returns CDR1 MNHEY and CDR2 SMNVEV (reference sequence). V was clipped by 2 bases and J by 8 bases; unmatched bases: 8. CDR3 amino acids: CASSLRGLVRDEQFF. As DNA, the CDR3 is TGTGCCAGCAGTTTACGGGGACTAGTTCGCGATGAGCAGTTCTTC.

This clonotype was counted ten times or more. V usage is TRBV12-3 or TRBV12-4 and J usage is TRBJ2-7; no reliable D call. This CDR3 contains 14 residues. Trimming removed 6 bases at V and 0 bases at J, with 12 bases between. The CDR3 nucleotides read TGTGCCAGCAGCCCTATATATAGCTCCTACGAGCAGTACTTC. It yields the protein CASSPIYSSYEQYF.

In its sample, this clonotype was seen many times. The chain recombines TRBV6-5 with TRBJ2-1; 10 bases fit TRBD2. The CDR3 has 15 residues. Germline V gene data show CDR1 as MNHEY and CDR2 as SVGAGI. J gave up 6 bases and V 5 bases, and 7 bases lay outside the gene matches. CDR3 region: CASSHSGGNLNEQFF. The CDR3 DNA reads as TGTGCCAGCAGTCATAGCGGGGGGAACCTCAATGAGCAGTTCTTC.

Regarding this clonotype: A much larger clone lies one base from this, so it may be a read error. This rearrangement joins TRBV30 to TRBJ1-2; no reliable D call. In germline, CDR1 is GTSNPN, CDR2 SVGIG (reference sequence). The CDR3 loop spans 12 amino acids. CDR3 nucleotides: TGTGGGTGGGATTCGGGCCTGTATGGCTACACCTTC. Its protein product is CGWDSGLYGYTF.

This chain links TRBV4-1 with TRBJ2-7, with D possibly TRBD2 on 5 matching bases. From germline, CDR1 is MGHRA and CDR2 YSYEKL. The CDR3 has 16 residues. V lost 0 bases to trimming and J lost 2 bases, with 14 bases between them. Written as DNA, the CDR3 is TGCGCCAGCAGCCAAGATCAGACGGGATTAACCTACGAGCAGTACTTC. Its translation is CASSQDQTGLTYEQYF.

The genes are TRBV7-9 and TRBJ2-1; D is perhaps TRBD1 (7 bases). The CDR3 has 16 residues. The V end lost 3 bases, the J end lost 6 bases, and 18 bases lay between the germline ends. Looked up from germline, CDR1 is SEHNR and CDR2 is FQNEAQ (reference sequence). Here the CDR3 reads CASSFGGGEMGNEQFF. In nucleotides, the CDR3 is TGTGCCAGCAGCTTTGGAGGGGGCGAAATGGGCAATGAGCAGTTCTTC.

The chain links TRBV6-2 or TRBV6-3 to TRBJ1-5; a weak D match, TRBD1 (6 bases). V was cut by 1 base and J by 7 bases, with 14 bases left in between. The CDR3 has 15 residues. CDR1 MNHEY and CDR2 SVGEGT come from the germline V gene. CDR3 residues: CASSYLGAGWQPQHF. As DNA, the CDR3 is TGTGCCAGCAGTTACTTGGGGGCTGGATGGCAGCCCCAGCATTTT.

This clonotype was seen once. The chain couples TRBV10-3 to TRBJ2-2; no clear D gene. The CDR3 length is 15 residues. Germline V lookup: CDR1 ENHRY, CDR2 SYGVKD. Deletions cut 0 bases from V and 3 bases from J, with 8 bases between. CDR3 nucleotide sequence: TGTGCCATCAGTGAGTCAGGGTCCGACACCGGGGAGCTGTTTTTT. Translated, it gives CAISESGSDTGELFF.

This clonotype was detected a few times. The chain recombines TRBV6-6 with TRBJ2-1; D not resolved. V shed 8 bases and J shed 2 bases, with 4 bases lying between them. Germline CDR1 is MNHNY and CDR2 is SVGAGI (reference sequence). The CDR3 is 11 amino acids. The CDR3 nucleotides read TGTGCCAGCCTGGCCTACAATGAGCAGTTCTTC. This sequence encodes CASLAYNEQFF.

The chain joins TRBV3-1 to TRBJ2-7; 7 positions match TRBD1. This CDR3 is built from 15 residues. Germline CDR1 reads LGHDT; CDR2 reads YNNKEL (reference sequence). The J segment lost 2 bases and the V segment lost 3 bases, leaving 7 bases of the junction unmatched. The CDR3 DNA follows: TGTGCCAGCAGCCACCATAGACAGGGACCCTACGAGCAGTACTTC. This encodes CASSHHRQGPYEQYF.

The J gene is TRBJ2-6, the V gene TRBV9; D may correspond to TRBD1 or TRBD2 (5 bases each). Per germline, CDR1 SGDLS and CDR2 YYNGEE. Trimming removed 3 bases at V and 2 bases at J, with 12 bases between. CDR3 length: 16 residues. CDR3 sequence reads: CASSEPRGTGANVLTF. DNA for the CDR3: TGTGCCAGCAGCGAGCCCCGGGGCACTGGGGCCAACGTCCTGACTTTC. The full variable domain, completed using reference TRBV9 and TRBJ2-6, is DSGVTQTPKHLITATGQRVTLRCSPRSGDLSVYWYQQSLDQGLQFLIQYYNGEERAKGNILERFSAQQFPDLHSELNLSSLELGDSALYFCASSEPRGTGANVLTFGAGSRLTVL.

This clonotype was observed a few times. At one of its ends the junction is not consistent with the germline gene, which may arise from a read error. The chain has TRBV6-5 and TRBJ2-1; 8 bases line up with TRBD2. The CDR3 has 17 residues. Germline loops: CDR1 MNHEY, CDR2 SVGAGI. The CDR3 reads CASSSVIGGATYNEQFF. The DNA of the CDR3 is TGTGCCAGCAGTTCGGTTATCGGGGGGGCTACCTACAATGAGCAGTTTTTC.

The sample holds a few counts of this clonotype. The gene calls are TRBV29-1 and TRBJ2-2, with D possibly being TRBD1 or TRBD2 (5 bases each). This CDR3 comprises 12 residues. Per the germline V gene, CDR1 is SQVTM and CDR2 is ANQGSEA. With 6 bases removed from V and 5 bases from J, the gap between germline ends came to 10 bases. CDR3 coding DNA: TGCAGCGTCTTATGGGGGACCGGGGAGCTGTTTTTT. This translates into CSVLWGTGELFF.

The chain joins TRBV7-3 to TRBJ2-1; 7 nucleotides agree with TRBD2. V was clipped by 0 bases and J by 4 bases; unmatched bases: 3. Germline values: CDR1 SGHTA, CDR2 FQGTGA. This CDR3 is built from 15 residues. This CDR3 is CASSLTGGWYNEQFF. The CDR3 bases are TGTGCCAGCAGCTTAACGGGGGGGTGGTACAATGAGCAGTTCTTC.

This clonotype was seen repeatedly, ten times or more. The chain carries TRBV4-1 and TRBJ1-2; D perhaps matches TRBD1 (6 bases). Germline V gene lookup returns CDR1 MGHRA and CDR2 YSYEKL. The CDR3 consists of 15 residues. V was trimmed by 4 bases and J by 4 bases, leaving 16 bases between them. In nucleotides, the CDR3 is TGCGCCAGCAGCCTAAAGGCAGGGGACCCCTATGGCTACACCTTC. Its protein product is CASSLKAGDPYGYTF.

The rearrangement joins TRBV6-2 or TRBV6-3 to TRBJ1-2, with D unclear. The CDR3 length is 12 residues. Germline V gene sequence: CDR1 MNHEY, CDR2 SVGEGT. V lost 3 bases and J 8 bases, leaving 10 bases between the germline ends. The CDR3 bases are TGTGCCAGCAGTTATTACACGGGAGGCTACACCTTC. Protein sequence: CASSYYTGGYTF.

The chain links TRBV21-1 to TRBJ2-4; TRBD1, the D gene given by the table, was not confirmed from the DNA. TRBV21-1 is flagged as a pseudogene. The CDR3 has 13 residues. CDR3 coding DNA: TGTGCCAGCAGCGGCGACAGGCTCTTAGAGCAGTACTTC. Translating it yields CASSGDRLLEQYF.

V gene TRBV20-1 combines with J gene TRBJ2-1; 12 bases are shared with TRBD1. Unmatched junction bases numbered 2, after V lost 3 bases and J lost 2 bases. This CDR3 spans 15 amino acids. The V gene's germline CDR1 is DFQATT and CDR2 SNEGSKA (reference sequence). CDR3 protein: CSARGTGGAYNEQFF. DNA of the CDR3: TGCAGTGCTAGGGGGACAGGGGGCGCCTACAATGAGCAGTTCTTC.

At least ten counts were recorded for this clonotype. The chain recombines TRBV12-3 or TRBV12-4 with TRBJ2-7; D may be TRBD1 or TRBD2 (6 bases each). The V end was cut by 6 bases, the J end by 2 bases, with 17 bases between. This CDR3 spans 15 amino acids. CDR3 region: CASSLGAGLTYEQYF. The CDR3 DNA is TGTGCCAGCAGCTTGGGGGCGGGGCTCACCTACGAGCAGTACTTC.

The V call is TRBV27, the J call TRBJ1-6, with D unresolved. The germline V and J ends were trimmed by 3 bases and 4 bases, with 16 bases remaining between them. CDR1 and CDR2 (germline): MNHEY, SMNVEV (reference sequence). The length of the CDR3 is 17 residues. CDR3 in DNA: TGTGCCAGCAGTTTCTTCGGGAGGACCTCGTATAATTCACCCCTCCACTTT. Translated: CASSFFGRTSYNSPLHF.

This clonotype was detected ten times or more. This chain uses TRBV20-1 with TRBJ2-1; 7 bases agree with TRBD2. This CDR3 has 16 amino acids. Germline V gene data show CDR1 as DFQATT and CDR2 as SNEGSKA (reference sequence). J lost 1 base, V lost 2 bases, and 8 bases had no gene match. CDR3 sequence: CSARSRLGGSYNEQFF. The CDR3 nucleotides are TGCAGTGCTAGATCCCGCCTGGGGGGGTCCTACAATGAGCAGTTCTTC.

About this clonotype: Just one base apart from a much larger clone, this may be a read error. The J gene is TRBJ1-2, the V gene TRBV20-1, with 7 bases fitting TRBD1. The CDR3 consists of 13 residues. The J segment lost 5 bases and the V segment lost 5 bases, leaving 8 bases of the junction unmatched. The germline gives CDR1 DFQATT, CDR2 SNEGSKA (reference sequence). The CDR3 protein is CSAPQGTEYGYTF. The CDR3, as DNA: TGCAGTGCTCCTCAAGGGACAGAGTATGGCTACACCTTC.

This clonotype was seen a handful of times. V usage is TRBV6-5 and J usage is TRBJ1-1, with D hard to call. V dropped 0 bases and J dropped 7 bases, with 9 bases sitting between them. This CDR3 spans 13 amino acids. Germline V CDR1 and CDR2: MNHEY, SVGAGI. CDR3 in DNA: TGTGCCAGCAGTTACTCCCGGGGTGGTGAAGCTTTCTTT. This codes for CASSYSRGGEAFF.